This T cell receptor beta chain was observed in a study of T-cell memory formation after mild COVID-19. This clonotype was counted many times. Its matching antigen is unknown. Sample barcodes and UMIs were carried by the TCR alpha and TCR beta cDNA libraries that 5'RACE generated with constant-segment primers. One entry per CDR3 protein, called by TCRdb with MiXCR from the 5' RACE reads. The profile shows some 340,000 distinct CDR3 sequences, 10% to 15% of them singletons. This CDR3 region has 10 residues. Trimming took 7 bases from V and 4 from J, leaving 5 bases between them. The germline V gene has CDR1 MDHEN and CDR2 SYDVKM. Study results and caveats: That cross-reactive memory joined was suggested by some responding clones appearing in pre-infection memory. Clones contracting over day 15 to 85 were CD4/CD8 balanced, with later expanders leaning CD4+.

The sequenced sample was PBMCs or a T cell subset sorted from them (not recorded which). The receptor was isolated from a man aged 18 to 29 who had mild COVID-19 (a few samples of this study predate the infection). Cell type and time point are not known. The chain combines TRBV28 with TRBJ2-7; perhaps TRBD1 as D (5 bases). This chain's CDR3 is CASKGYEQYV. DNA for the CDR3: TGTGCCAGCAAGGGGTACGAGCAGTACGTC.